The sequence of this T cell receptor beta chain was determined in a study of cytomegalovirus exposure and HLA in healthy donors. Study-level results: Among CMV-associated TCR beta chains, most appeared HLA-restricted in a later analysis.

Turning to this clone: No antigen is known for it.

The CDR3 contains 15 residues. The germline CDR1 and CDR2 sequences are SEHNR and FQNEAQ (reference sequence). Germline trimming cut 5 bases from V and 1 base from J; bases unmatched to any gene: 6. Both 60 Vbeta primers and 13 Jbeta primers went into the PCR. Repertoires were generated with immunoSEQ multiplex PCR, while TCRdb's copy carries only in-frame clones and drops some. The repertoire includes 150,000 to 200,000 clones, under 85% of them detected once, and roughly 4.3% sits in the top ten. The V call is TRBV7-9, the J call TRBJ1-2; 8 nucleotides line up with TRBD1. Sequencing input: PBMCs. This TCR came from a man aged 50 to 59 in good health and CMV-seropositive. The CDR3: CASSQGQGSNYGYTF. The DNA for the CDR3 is TGTGCCAGCAGCCAAGGACAGGGTAGTAACTATGGCTACACCTTC.